The next 28 T cell receptor beta chains were all read from a single sample in a study of blood T cell repertoires in COVID-19. Profiling relied on immunoSEQ multiplex PCR, and the TCRdb table lists in-frame clones only, not all of them. The sample carries roughly 130,000 clones, almost 85% recorded once. Material: peripheral blood. All receptors come from a young woman who had recovered from COVID-19.

CDR3 loop: CASSPQRGNRAEAFF. The CDR3 region has the DNA TGTGCCAGCAGCCCACAACGGGGGAATCGGGCTGAAGCTTTCTTT. The chain couples TRBV11-2 to TRBJ1-1, with D possibly being TRBD1 (5 bases). The ends were cut back, 5 bases at V and 6 bases at J, with 19 bases in the middle. Per the germline V gene, CDR1 is SGHAT and CDR2 is FQNNGV. CDR3 length: 15 amino acids.

This clone was seen only once. V gene TRBV7-3 combines with J gene TRBJ2-2; TRBD2 matches at 13 bases. The V gene end was trimmed by 5 bases and the J gene end by 4 bases; junction bases not matched to a gene: 10. This CDR3 comprises 18 residues. Germline lookup yields CDR1 SGHTA and CDR2 FQGTGA. Here the CDR3 DNA reads TGTGCCAGCAGCGACCCAACTAGCGGGGGGGCCGGCACCGGGGAGCTGTTTTTT. Translation gives CASSDPTSGGAGTGELFF.

V usage is TRBV2 and J usage is TRBJ2-5; 11 nucleotides match TRBD2. J was trimmed by 5 bases and V by 2 bases; bases with no gene match: 7. Per germline, CDR1 SNHLY and CDR2 FYNNEI. This CDR3 contains 16 residues. CDR3 loop: CASSERSLAGGETQYF. The CDR3 coding sequence is TGTGCCAGCAGTGAAAGGTCCCTAGCGGGAGGTGAGACCCAGTACTTC.

V gene TRBV7-2 combines with J gene TRBJ2-7, with 7 positions matching TRBD1. The CDR3 is 14 residues long. V was pared by 1 base and J by 1 base, with 1 base of the junction left unmatched. The V gene's germline CDR1 is SGHTA and CDR2 FQGNSA. The DNA for the CDR3 is TGTGCCAGCAGCTTAGTACAGGGGTCCTACGAGCAGTACTTC. Translation: CASSLVQGSYEQYF.

The chain joins TRBV6-5 to TRBJ2-2; the match to TRBD2 covers 7 bases. CDR1 and CDR2 (germline): MNHEY, SVGAGI. The CDR3 sequence is 15 residues long. Trimming removed 8 bases from V and 2 bases from J; junction bases left unmatched: 8. CDR3 amino acids: CASQSAGLNTGELFF. CDR3 nucleotides: TGTGCCAGCCAATCAGCGGGGCTTAACACCGGGGAGCTGTTTTTT.

The rearrangement uses TRBV19 and TRBJ2-2; 7 positions agree with TRBD1. V was pared by 1 base and J by 4 bases, with 3 bases of the junction left unmatched. Germline loops: CDR1 LNHDA, CDR2 SQIVND (reference sequence). The CDR3 consists of 15 residues. In DNA, the CDR3 is TGTGCCAGTAGTATAGGGACAGGCGGCACCGGGGAGCTGTTTTTT. This codes for CASSIGTGGTGELFF.

The chain carries TRBV3-1 (or the pseudogene TRBV3-2) and TRBJ1-3, with a tentative D call TRBD1 (5 bases). The CDR3 is 18 residues long. Trimming left V 4 bases short and J 1 base short, with 20 bases between. Germline lookup yields CDR1 LGHDT and CDR2 YNNKEL (reference sequence). CDR3 residues: CASSRRVNRMGSGNTIYF. The DNA of the CDR3 is TGTGCCAGCAGCCGAAGAGTGAACAGGATGGGGTCTGGAAACACCATATATTTT.

This clone showed up just once. The V gene is TRBV5-1, the J gene TRBJ1-4; weak D call: TRBD1 (5 bases). The CDR3 loop spans 15 amino acids. Germline V lookup: CDR1 SGHRS, CDR2 YFSETQ. The ends were cut back, 4 bases at V and 0 bases at J, with 10 bases in the middle. CDR3 residues: CASSPTDSTNEKLFF. The CDR3 bases are TGCGCCAGCAGCCCGACAGACTCAACTAATGAAAAACTGTTTTTT.

The chain is built from TRBV6-5 and TRBJ1-1; D is undetermined. The V gene lost 0 bases and the J gene lost 5 bases, with 13 bases spanning the gap. CDR3 length: 15 amino acids. Per the germline V gene, CDR1 is MNHEY and CDR2 is SVGAGI. The CDR3 spells CASSYSRTGGTEAFF. The CDR3 DNA reads as TGTGCCAGCAGTTACTCGAGGACTGGAGGGACTGAAGCTTTCTTT.

The chain uses TRBV6-5 and TRBJ2-1, with 7 bases that match TRBD2. Germline V gene sequence: CDR1 MNHEY, CDR2 SVGAGI. CDR3 length: 15 residues. V lost 0 bases, J lost 7 bases, and 6 bases stayed unmatched. CDR3 region: CASSYSPGGLNEQFF. The CDR3 nucleotides are TGTGCCAGCAGTTACTCGCCGGGGGGTCTTAATGAGCAGTTCTTC.

This sequence joins TRBV6-5 and TRBJ2-7; D not resolved. Trimming cost V 5 bases and J 3 bases, with 8 bases left between them. This CDR3 has 12 amino acids. In germline, CDR1 is MNHEY, CDR2 SVGAGI. The CDR3 loop is CASSPGVYEQYF. The CDR3 DNA sequence: TGTGCCAGCAGTCCAGGTGTCTACGAGCAGTACTTC.

This clone occurred once. The rearrangement uses TRBV19 and TRBJ1-3; 8 nucleotides agree with TRBD1. This CDR3 comprises 15 residues. Losses at the gene ends were 5 bases for V and 8 bases for J; bases not matched to a gene: 11. In germline, CDR1 is LNHDA, CDR2 SQIVND (reference sequence). The CDR3 loop is CASSGTGQGSYTIYF. The CDR3 region has the DNA TGTGCCAGTAGTGGGACCGGACAGGGTTCGTACACCATATATTTT.

The rearrangement uses TRBV6-5 and TRBJ2-7; the match to TRBD1 covers 7 bases. Germline V CDR1 and CDR2: MNHEY, SVGAGI. The V segment lost 6 bases and the J segment 0 bases; nucleotides outside the gene matches: 8. This CDR3 comprises 15 residues. CDR3 sequence reads: CASRPGQVPSYEQYF. Written as DNA, the CDR3 is TGTGCCAGCAGACCCGGACAGGTCCCCTCCTACGAGCAGTACTTC.

The genes are TRBV5-1 and TRBJ1-6; D ambiguous. The CDR3 loop spans 15 amino acids. Germline values: CDR1 SGHRS, CDR2 YFSETQ. With 1 base removed from V and 8 bases from J, the gap between germline ends came to 13 bases. CDR3 nucleotides: TGCGCCAGCAGCTTGAACACAGATGTCGATTCACCCCTCCACTTT. Residues: CASSLNTDVDSPLHF.

About this clone itself: One junction end does not reproduce the germline sequence, and a read error may be involved. V gene TRBV7-7 combines with J gene TRBJ2-2; 7 bases agree with TRBD1. This CDR3 is 16 amino acids long. CDR1 and CDR2 (germline): SSHAT, FNYEAQ (reference sequence). CDR3 loop: CASSLERQGDTGELFF. The CDR3 region has the DNA TGTGCTAGCAGCTTAGAGAGACAGGGAGACACCGGGGAGCTGTTTTTT.

The chain employs TRBV3-1 (or the pseudogene TRBV3-2) and TRBJ2-3, with unresolved D. This CDR3 has 13 amino acids. Trimming stripped 11 bases from V and 3 bases from J, with 15 bases between. Germline V CDR1 and CDR2: LGHDT, YNNKEL (reference sequence). The CDR3 loop reads CAVHLVATDTQYF. CDR3 nucleotide sequence: TGTGCCGTCCATCTCGTCGCGACAGATACGCAGTATTTT.

This clone was recorded a few times. CDR3 in amino acids: CASGRGLTPTDTQYF. The CDR3 DNA sequence: TGCGCCAGCGGCCGCGGGCTCACCCCCACAGATACGCAGTATTTT. The rearrangement joins TRBV4-1 to TRBJ2-3, with D perhaps matching TRBD2 (5 bases). The germline CDR1 and CDR2 sequences are MGHRA and YSYEKL. The CDR3 totals 15 residues. V gave up 8 bases and J gave up 2 bases, with 17 bases separating them.

This chain joins TRBV1 and TRBJ1-2. TRBV1 is a pseudogene segment. The CDR3 length is 16 residues. This chain's CDR3 is CTSSQAPGGNIYGYTF. The CDR3 DNA is TGCACCAGCAGCCAAGCCCCGGGGGGTAATATCTATGGCTACACCTTC.

V gene TRBV7-9 combines with J gene TRBJ2-1, with TRBD2 matching over 10 bases. The CDR3 loop spans 12 amino acids. V trimming: 4 bases; J trimming: 13 bases; junction bases outside the gene matches: 4. Germline values: CDR1 SEHNR, CDR2 FQNEAQ (reference sequence). CDR3 loop: CASSSAGGSQFF. As DNA, the CDR3 is TGTGCCAGCAGCTCAGCGGGAGGGTCACAGTTCTTC.

The chain combines TRBV12-3 or TRBV12-4 with TRBJ1-2; D remains ambiguous. The CDR3 loop spans 12 amino acids. V was shortened by 5 bases and J by 2 bases, with 6 bases between the two germline ends. Written as DNA, the CDR3 is TGTGCCAGCAGTAGGGAGAACTATGGCTACACCTTC. Translation: CASSRENYGYTF.

The chain joins TRBV19 to TRBJ2-7; 8 bases agree with TRBD2. Unmatched junction bases numbered 12, after V lost 5 bases and J lost 6 bases. Germline lookup yields CDR1 LNHDA and CDR2 SQIVND (reference sequence). This CDR3 is built from 15 residues. The CDR3 nucleotides read TGTGCCAGTAGTCCCCGCCTACCCGGGGGGGGCGAGCAGTACTTC. This codes for CASSPRLPGGGEQYF.

The chain is built from TRBV5-4 and TRBJ1-2, with 9 positions matching TRBD1. CDR1 and CDR2 from the germline V gene are SGHNT and YYREEE (reference sequence). V lost 4 bases and J lost 3; bases outside the gene matches: 7. The CDR3 totals 15 residues. Here the CDR3 DNA reads TGTGCCAGCAGCATCCCGACAGGGGGAGACTATGGCTACACCTTC. Translating gives CASSIPTGGDYGYTF.

This clone was counted once. The genes are TRBV27 and TRBJ2-5, with D tentatively TRBD2 (6 bases). V lost 2 bases and J lost 6, with 13 bases in between. CDR1 MNHEY and CDR2 SMNVEV come from the germline V gene (reference sequence). The CDR3 runs 14 residues. CDR3 sequence (DNA): TGTGCCAGCAGTTTAGGCGGGGCCGGGAAGACCCAGTACTTC. It specifies CASSLGGAGKTQYF.

This rearrangement joins TRBV19 to TRBJ2-3; 8 nucleotides match TRBD2. Germline trimming cut 7 bases from V and 3 bases from J; bases unmatched to any gene: 9. Germline CDR1 reads LNHDA; CDR2 reads SQIVND (reference sequence). The CDR3 sequence is 15 residues long. DNA of the CDR3: TGTGCCAGTACTATCGGGCGGGGGGTGACAGATACGCAGTATTTT. Translation: CASTIGRGVTDTQYF.

This chain connects TRBV4-1 to TRBJ1-4; no clear D. CDR3 length: 14 residues. Looked up from germline, CDR1 is MGHRA and CDR2 is YSYEKL. Trimming pared 4 bases from V and 3 bases from J, leaving 9 bases between. The CDR3 protein is CASSPGPANEKLFF. CDR3 nucleotide sequence: TGCGCCAGCAGCCCAGGTCCGGCTAATGAAAAACTGTTTTTT.

V usage is TRBV28 and J usage is TRBJ2-7; D unresolved. The CDR3 contains 13 residues. With 5 bases removed from V and 7 bases from J, the gap between germline ends came to 15 bases. Germline V gene sequence: CDR1 MDHEN, CDR2 SYDVKM. The CDR3 bases are TGTGCCAGCAGTCCTTTAACCCCCAGGGAGCAGTACTTC. Protein: CASSPLTPREQYF.

V is TRBV5-1 and J is TRBJ1-6, with 9 bases matching TRBD1. V dropped 3 bases and J dropped 7; count of bases not matched to a gene: 5. This CDR3 contains 15 residues. Looked up from germline, CDR1 is SGHRS and CDR2 is YFSETQ. CDR3 sequence reads: CASSWDRVSNSPLHF. The CDR3 nucleotides read TGCGCCAGCAGCTGGGACAGGGTGTCCAATTCACCCCTCCACTTT.

V gene TRBV2 combines with J gene TRBJ2-1; 7 bases map to TRBD2. The junction had 3 bases not matched to a gene; V was cut back by 4 bases and J by 0 bases. CDR1 is SNHLY and CDR2 is FYNNEI in the germline V gene. The CDR3 has 15 residues. The CDR3 sequence: CASSAGTTSYNEQFF. CDR3 DNA sequence: TGTGCCAGCAGTGCCGGGACTACCTCCTACAATGAGCAGTTCTTC.